This entry features one T cell receptor (beta chain) sequence. The antigen it recognizes is unknown. No base-level quality is on record; no much larger clone is a single base apart. A patient counted as having stable Graves' hyperthyroidism if no progression to ophthalmopathy occurred over 18 months of follow-up. Hyperthyroidism patients were newly diagnosed, had a disease duration of under 2 months, and were aged 18 to 65 years. Patients with uncontrolled infections, other autoimmune diseases, pregnancy or lactation were excluded. Diagnoses relied on clinical symptoms, serum thyroxine and TRAb, thyroid ultrasound and orbital computed tomography. PBMCs were isolated from more than 8 ml of fresh peripheral blood by Ficoll-Paque density gradient centrifugation. Total RNA was extracted with Trizol reagent, and quality was checked on an Agilent 2100 Bioanalyzer. This sample stems from a study of T cells in Graves' hyperthyroidism and ophthalmopathy (dated by TCRdb to the late 2010s). Concerning the study at large: Peripheral blood was collected at initial diagnosis, before any treatment. A discovery cohort of about a hundred patients, about 44 with Graves' ophthalmopathy and about 60 with stable Graves' hyperthyroidism, was used to find distinguishing TCR V-J signatures. Prospective prediction of ophthalmopathy was tested in an independent validation cohort consisting of roughly 19 hyperthyroidism patients and more than 15 patients who later progressed to ophthalmopathy. The 85 to 100 discovery patients were divided at random into training and test sets in a 7:3 ratio. Thyroid tissue and blood T-cell repertoires from six Graves' hyperthyroidism patients were also compared in the study. Following sampling, methimazole starting at 30 mg daily was given to hyperthyroidism patients, and high-dose intravenous methylprednisolone was given to ophthalmopathy patients. According to the paper, TCR Vbeta CDR3 sequencing was carried out on around 140 peripheral blood samples, which came from approximately 43 ophthalmopathy, about 75 hyperthyroidism and approximately 17 progressor patients. What the authors observed across the whole study: Most expanded thyroid clonotypes (frequency above 0.001) were also detected in blood, suggesting blood repertoires may reflect thyroid immune responses. A 13 V-J signature model separated ophthalmopathy from stable hyperthyroidism, with 87.88% sensitivity and 81.08% specificity in cross-validation and 80%/75% in testing. In validation, the model predicted progression to ophthalmopathy a median of about 5.9 months before onset, with approximately 71% sensitivity and nearly 75% specificity. Sample size was not statistically predetermined, and investigators were not blinded to group allocation.

The TCR beta CDR3 regions were amplified from RNA transcripts. A first-round RT-PCR of the TCR CDR3 used the HTBI primer set with the Qiagen OneStep RT-PCR kit. Libraries were constructed in a second round of multiplex PCR, after which size selection and purification were performed. Libraries were sequenced paired-end with 100 bp reads on an Illumina HiSeq2000. The source study handled its data this way. SOAPnuke was used to process the raw data, removing reads that contained adapters or uncalled bases, had a mean Phred below 15, or lacked an exact match to the constant primer or identifier. High-quality paired reads were merged with COPE v1.2.5, and unique nucleotide sequences were defined as clonotypes. MiTCR v1.1 was used to align clonotypes to the IMGT TRBV, TRBD and TRBJ reference segments. Only V-J combinations with frequency above 0.0001, covering roughly 99% of repertoires, were analysed. A TCS score was defined as the ratio between F50 (clonal expansion) and ExV (chaos), using BLOSUM62-based TCRdist between CDR3 peptides within each V-J. Welch's t-statistics and random forest reduced roughly 530 V-J features to roughly 13, which were used in a naive Bayes classifier (R e1071). Clones were called with MiXCR by TCRdb after fastp trimmed the public reads at Q25, and only in-frame beta chains were retained. Every entry covers one CDR3 protein and lists the most common genes and DNA from its rows. The V and J calls reflect TCRdb's pipeline rather than the authors' work. The sample records fewer than 250,000 distinct CDR3 sequences, about a sixth of which are singletons. Approximately 50% of the sample goes to the ten largest clones.

V lost 0 bases and J lost 2 bases; the stretch between them is 8 bases long. The germline V gene gives CDR1 as MNHEY and CDR2 as SVGAGI. The CDR3, from cysteine to phenylalanine, totals 16 residues. Just the 48-base CDR3 DNA is kept, in frame starting at base 1. The sequencing sample was made of blood. Recombination linked TRBV6-5 to TRBJ2-6, with no D gene named confidently. This receptor was obtained from a man aged 50 to 59 with Graves' hyperthyroidism. The CDR3 amino acid sequence is: CASSYSTVTGANVLTF. The bases read TGTGCCAGCAGTTACTCGACGGTCACTGGGGCCAACGTCCTGACTTTC.